This is a list of T cell receptor beta chains from one sample in a study of blood T cell repertoires in COVID-19. Here immunoSEQ multiplex PCR was the method, and the copy in TCRdb shows in-frame clones only, minus some. The sample contains 450,000 or so clones, 90% of which appear only once. Sample: PBMCs or T cells enriched from blood (not recorded which). These receptors all come from a man younger than 30 who had recovered from COVID-19. CDR3s include the opening cysteine and the closing phenylalanine or tryptophan.

J gene	V gene	CDR3 protein
TRBJ2-3	TRBV7-8	CASSVDRATDTQYF
TRBJ1-3	TRBV4-1	CASSQDHNLGGNTIYF
TRBJ1-6	TRBV6-2/TRBV6-3	CASSIHRDRVTSPLHF
TRBJ2-7	TRBV6-5	CASSKGTGYYEQYF
TRBJ1-1	TRBV3-1/TRBV3-2	CASSQLGAGEAFF
TRBJ1-1	TRBV27	CASSFSGRRSEAFF
TRBJ2-1	TRBV6-5	CASRAGLYNEQFF
TRBJ2-7	TRBV7-9	CASSPRQGASYEQYF
TRBJ1-1	TRBV7-9	CASRPTGGTEAFF
TRBJ2-5	TRBV2	CASSPTVNQETQYF
TRBJ1-3	TRBV5-1	CASSPDRGQEAGNTIYF
TRBJ1-4	TRBV7-9	CASSLELRGEKLFF
TRBJ2-7	TRBV11-2	CASSLVTRVYEQYF
TRBJ2-2	TRBV6-2/TRBV6-3	CASSYSRGREIDTGELFF
TRBJ2-7	TRBV7-8	CASTLWSGGAYEQYF
TRBJ2-5	TRBV2	CASRRRDIQETQYF
TRBJ2-1	TRBV7-9	CASTDFGTPNEQFF
TRBJ1-5	TRBV27	CASSLGQGQPQHF
TRBJ1-4	TRBV27	CASSLGQEGEKLFF
TRBJ1-5	TRBV6-5	CASSMQGFQPQHF
TRBJ2-3	TRBV12-3/TRBV12-4	CASSLMRKDTQYF
TRBJ2-1	TRBV7-6	CASSLQEGAYNEQFF
TRBJ1-1	TRBV3-1/TRBV3-2	CASSPLGAGRSTEAFF
TRBJ2-7	TRBV2	CASTQTGQSYEQYF
TRBJ2-2	TRBV15	CATSRDNLGQGRTGELFF
TRBJ2-5	TRBV4-1	CASSDGISGQTQYF
TRBJ2-1	TRBV5-1	CASSLSMSSYNEQFF
TRBJ1-2	TRBV18	CASSPTPGQAAYGYTF
TRBJ1-3	TRBV2	CASSVDRASGNTIYF
TRBJ1-4	TRBV28	CASSASTGLNEKLFF
TRBJ1-2	TRBV6-4	CASRRTPGQEGAYGYTF
TRBJ2-5	TRBV24-1	CATTNVLRGLETQYF
TRBJ1-4	TRBV7-9	CASSLGTGTANEKLFF
TRBJ2-2	TRBV7-9	CASSQISGRARVDTGELFF
TRBJ1-1	TRBV5-1	CASSYTGTVNTEAFF
TRBJ1-6	TRBV12-5	CASGPISSPLHF
TRBJ2-5	TRBV20-1	CSASAGRLQETQYF
TRBJ2-7	TRBV2	CASNPGGAYEQYF
TRBJ1-2	TRBV3-1/TRBV3-2	CASSPFGQVVDGYTF
TRBJ2-1	TRBV5-1	CASMISGINEQFF
TRBJ1-5	TRBV19	CASSMGGLRNQPQHF
TRBJ2-1	TRBV6-5	CASSPTSGSSNEQFF
TRBJ1-1	TRBV4-1	CASSQARGRDTEAFF
TRBJ1-1	TRBV12-3/TRBV12-4	CASSLGGSTEAFF
TRBJ2-3	TRBV7-3	CASSLTSGVGADTQYF
TRBJ1-2	TRBV3-1/TRBV3-2	CASSQDDSYGYTF
TRBJ2-7	TRBV7-9	CASSPPLAGKSTYEQYF
TRBJ1-4	TRBV27	CASGLGLHEKLFF
TRBJ1-1	TRBV7-9	CASSLGDRPNTEAFF
TRBJ1-5	TRBV2	CASQLENQPQHF